This T cell receptor (beta chain) is drawn from a study of blood T cell repertoires in COVID-19. Overall study: Samples came from the United States, Italy and Spain, spanning acute and convalescent COVID-19.

Profiling relied on immunoSEQ multiplex PCR, and the TCRdb table lists in-frame clones only, not all of them. Here the sample spans 150,000 to 200,000 clones, 85% to 95% being singletons. This sequence originates from a woman aged 60-75 years with COVID-19, enrolled during active disease. The sequencing sample was made of peripheral blood.

The CDR3 is CASSPRLDTTNEKLFF. In DNA, the CDR3 is TGTGCCAGCTCACCCCGTTTGGACACAACTAATGAAAAACTGTTTTTT. J is TRBJ1-4 and V is TRBV18; a possible D gene is TRBD1 (5 bases). This CDR3 contains 16 residues. CDR1 is KGHSH, CDR2 LQKENI, per germline. Trimming removed 3 bases from V and 0 bases from J, with 11 bases in between.